Following are 31 T cell receptor beta chains from one sample sequenced in a study of T cell changes during pregnancy in multiple sclerosis. Clones were sequenced by immunoSEQ multiplex PCR, and TCRdb holds only the in-frame ones, with some missing. The data show tens of thousands of clones, about nine tenths seen once. Sequencing used peripheral blood, obtained in the third trimester of pregnancy. These receptors all stem from a female donor in good health, enrolled as a control in a pregnancy study.

The CDR3 spells CASSQAGGPNEQFF. Here the CDR3 DNA reads TGCGCCAGCAGTCAAGCGGGAGGCCCCAATGAGCAGTTCTTC. The V and J genes are TRBV23-1 and TRBJ2-1, with 8 bases lining up with TRBD2. TRBV23-1 is flagged as an ORF with uncertain function. The CDR3 is 14 amino acids. Trimming at V came to 2 bases and at J to 6 bases, leaving 3 bases not matched to a gene.

This rearrangement joins TRBV28 to TRBJ2-1, with 7 bases fitting TRBD2. Trimming removed 5 bases from V and 0 bases from J; junction bases left unmatched: 25. Per the germline V gene, CDR1 is MDHEN and CDR2 is SYDVKM. The CDR3 totals 22 residues. The CDR3 loop reads CASSLLIRWLSGGRSSYNEQFF. The CDR3 nucleotides read TGTGCCAGCAGTCTCCTTATTCGGTGGTTGTCGGGAGGCCGGAGCTCCTACAATGAGCAGTTCTTC.

The V and J genes are TRBV6-5 and TRBJ1-2, with D maybe TRBD1 (5 bases). CDR1 and CDR2 (germline): MNHEY, SVGAGI. Trimming shortened V by 8 bases and J by 10 bases, and 23 bases separated the two germline ends. This CDR3 is built from 14 residues. The CDR3 protein is CASGHKRQGVAYTF. CDR3 sequence (DNA): TGTGCCAGCGGCCACAAGAGGCAGGGTGTGGCCTACACCTTC.

This chain joins TRBV18 and TRBJ2-4; the D gene is possibly TRBD1 (5 bases). This CDR3 contains 17 residues. Trimming shortened V by 3 bases and J by 2 bases, and 17 bases separated the two germline ends. Germline assignment: CDR1 KGHSH and CDR2 LQKENI. The chain's CDR3 is CASSPTPQGVTKNIQYF. The CDR3 nucleotides read TGTGCCAGCTCACCCACACCGCAGGGCGTCACCAAAAACATTCAGTACTTC.

This chain links TRBV9 with TRBJ2-3; 8 bases line up with TRBD1. CDR1 is SGDLS and CDR2 is YYNGEE in the germline V gene. The CDR3 covers 14 residues. Losses at the gene ends were 0 bases for V and 3 bases for J; bases not matched to a gene: 0. In DNA, the CDR3 is TGTGCCAGCAGCGTAGACAGGGGGACAGATACGCAGTATTTT. Its protein is CASSVDRGTDTQYF.

The chain combines TRBV5-1 with TRBJ1-1, with TRBD1 matching 7 bases. V lost 0 bases, J lost 6 bases, and 8 bases stayed unmatched. CDR1 is SGHRS, CDR2 YFSETQ, per germline. The CDR3 consists of 15 residues. The CDR3 DNA reads as TGCGCCAGCAGCTTGGTGGGACAGCCCCAGGCTGAAGCTTTCTTT. Translating gives CASSLVGQPQAEAFF.

The chain has TRBV2 and TRBJ1-5; 7 bases map to TRBD1. Germline V CDR1 and CDR2: SNHLY, FYNNEI. Unmatched junction bases numbered 9, after V lost 3 bases and J lost 7 bases. The CDR3 has 15 amino acids. This chain's CDR3 is CASSEITGAVQPQHF. CDR3 nucleotide sequence: TGTGCCAGCAGTGAGATTACAGGGGCCGTGCAGCCCCAGCATTTT.

The J gene is TRBJ2-3, the V gene TRBV12-2; the table's D call of TRBD2 was not tested on the DNA. TRBV12-2 is classified as a pseudogene. CDR3 length: 14 amino acids. The CDR3 spells CASRLRLVPDTQYF. In nucleotides, the CDR3 is TGTGCAAGTCGCTTAAGACTAGTTCCAGATACGCAGTATTTT.

V usage is TRBV5-1 and J usage is TRBJ1-1; D is uncertain. Germline loops: CDR1 SGHRS, CDR2 YFSETQ. The CDR3 has 12 amino acids. Trimming took 0 bases from V and 11 from J, leaving 11 bases between them. The CDR3: CASSLDGRGAFF. In DNA, the CDR3 is TGCGCCAGCAGCTTGGACGGCAGAGGGGCTTTCTTT.

The chain has TRBV2 and TRBJ1-1, with D possibly TRBD1 on 5 matching bases. Germline V gives CDR1 SNHLY, CDR2 FYNNEI. The CDR3 loop spans 14 amino acids. V lost 7 bases and J lost 2, with 14 bases in between. CDR3 in DNA: TGTGCCAGCATATCCATTACAGGCAACACTGAAGCTTTCTTT. It is translated as CASISITGNTEAFF.

The chain employs TRBV2 and TRBJ1-2, with 9 bases identical to TRBD1. V shed 5 bases, J shed 6 bases, and the junction held 10 bases outside the gene matches. The CDR3 is made up of 15 amino acids. Germline V gene sequence: CDR1 SNHLY, CDR2 FYNNEI. The CDR3 DNA is TGTGCCAGCAGTACCACGATACAGGGGGCCAATGGCTACACCTTC. Protein sequence: CASSTTIQGANGYTF.

The chain recombines TRBV11-2 with TRBJ2-2, with TRBD2 matching over 9 bases. The germline gives CDR1 SGHAT, CDR2 FQNNGV. This CDR3 has 16 amino acids. The junction had 8 bases not matched to a gene; V was cut back by 4 bases and J by 5 bases. For the CDR3, the DNA is TGTGCCAGCAGCTCAAGAAGCGGGGGGAGGACCGGGGAGCTGTTTTTT. This translates into CASSSRSGGRTGELFF.

This clone appeared a single time. The rearrangement joins TRBV6-5 to TRBJ2-5; 8 bases fit TRBD2. The CDR3 consists of 14 residues. CDR1 and CDR2 from the germline V gene are MNHEY and SVGAGI. Trimming removed 4 bases from V and 4 bases from J; junction bases left unmatched: 5. The CDR3 nucleotides read TGTGCCAGCAGTTTTAAACGGGGGGGAGAGACCCAGTACTTC. Protein: CASSFKRGGETQYF.

In its sample, this clone was seen a few times. The rearrangement links TRBV11-2 to TRBJ1-1; 9 nucleotides agree with TRBD1. The V and J ends lost 5 bases and 1 base, in that order; junction bases with no gene match: 5. Germline CDR1 SGHAT, CDR2 FQNNGV. The CDR3 sequence is 15 residues long. The CDR3 sequence is CASSPRDRENTEAFF. CDR3 nucleotides: TGTGCCAGCAGCCCTCGGGACAGGGAGAACACTGAAGCTTTCTTT.

The chain combines TRBV30 with TRBJ2-3; 7 nucleotides match TRBD2. There are 19 residues in the CDR3. Trimming took 0 bases from V and 3 from J; bases not matched to a gene: 18. In germline, CDR1 is GTSNPN, CDR2 SVGIG (reference sequence). CDR3 bases: TGTGCCTGGAGTGTAAGCGGGATTATGGGGTATCGGGCAACAGATACGCAGTATTTT. Translating it yields CAWSVSGIMGYRATDTQYF.

CDR3 residues: CASSLLAGNTEAFF. The CDR3 DNA sequence: TGTGCCAGCAGCTTATTGGCAGGGAACACTGAAGCTTTCTTT. The chain couples TRBV7-8 to TRBJ1-1; D unresolved. Germline CDR1 is SGHVS and CDR2 is FQNEAQ. Trimming removed 2 bases from V and 1 base from J, with 8 bases in between. This CDR3 comprises 14 residues.

The genes are TRBV10-3 and TRBJ1-1; weak D call: TRBD1 (5 bases). The CDR3 loop spans 14 amino acids. Germline CDR1 and CDR2: ENHRY and SYGVKD. Trimming removed 7 bases at V and 4 bases at J, with 16 bases between. The DNA for the CDR3 is TGTGCCATCACCGACCCCTTGGGGGGCACTGAAGCTTTCTTT. Protein product: CAITDPLGGTEAFF.

The gene calls are TRBV29-1 and TRBJ1-3; D is unclear. Trimming shortened V by 4 bases and J by 0 bases, and 10 bases separated the two germline ends. This CDR3 has 14 residues. Germline CDR1 is SQVTM and CDR2 is ANQGSEA. The CDR3 region is CSVVAGISGNTIYF. CDR3 coding DNA: TGCAGCGTTGTGGCAGGCATCTCTGGAAACACCATATATTTT.

This chain connects TRBV10-3 to TRBJ2-7; no definite D call. Looked up from germline, CDR1 is ENHRY and CDR2 is SYGVKD. The CDR3 has 11 residues. V lost 6 bases, J lost 2 bases, and 5 bases lay in between. In DNA, the CDR3 is TGTGCCATCAGCACAGCCTACGAGCAGTACTTC. Amino acids: CAISTAYEQYF.

The genes are TRBV5-1 and TRBJ2-1, with 8 bases aligning to TRBD2. CDR3 size: 13 residues. From germline, CDR1 is SGHRS and CDR2 YFSETQ. V lost 2 bases, J lost 6 bases, and 1 base stayed unmatched. CDR3 amino acids: CASSFGRANEQFF. The CDR3, as DNA: TGCGCCAGCAGCTTCGGGAGGGCCAATGAGCAGTTCTTC.

This clone appeared a single time. The rearrangement links TRBV6-4 to TRBJ1-2; the D is unclear. The germline CDR1 and CDR2 sequences are MRHNA and SNTAGT. V was clipped by 3 bases and J by 2 bases, with 7 bases between them. This CDR3 has 13 amino acids. CDR3 DNA sequence: TGTGCCAGCAGTGAATCGGGGAACTATGGCTACACCTTC. Amino acids: CASSESGNYGYTF.

V is TRBV5-1 and J is TRBJ1-1; D remains unclear. The CDR3 length is 14 residues. Germline CDR1 and CDR2: SGHRS and YFSETQ. V was shortened by 6 bases and J by 1 base, with 13 bases between the two germline ends. The CDR3 loop reads CASTLTGGNTEAFF. In nucleotides, the CDR3 is TGCGCCAGCACTTTGACCGGCGGGAACACTGAAGCTTTCTTT. The complete variable domain, with remaining parts taken from reference TRBV5-1 and TRBJ1-1, reads KAGVTQTPRYLIKTRGQQVTLSCSPISGHRSVSWYQQTPGQGLQFLFEYFSETQRNKGNFPGRFSGRQFSNSRSEMNVSTLELGDSALYLCASTLTGGNTEAFFGQGTRLTVV.

This clone has only one observation. The chain carries TRBV4-3 and TRBJ2-1, with 12 bases identical to TRBD2. The CDR3 is 15 amino acids. The germline CDR1 and CDR2 sequences are LGHNA and YSLEER. V lost 4 bases, J lost 8 bases, and 6 bases stayed unmatched. The CDR3 DNA follows: TGCGCCAGCAGCCTGACTAGCGGGAGTTTCGATGAGCAGTTCTTC. This sequence encodes CASSLTSGSFDEQFF.

V gene TRBV4-3 combines with J gene TRBJ2-1; the D is unclear. This CDR3 contains 16 residues. V was cut by 0 bases and J by 0 bases, with 9 bases left in between. Germline CDR1 LGHNA, CDR2 YSLEER. The CDR3 region has the DNA TGCGCCAGCAGCCAAGATAGGCGGAGCTCCTACAATGAGCAGTTCTTC. This sequence encodes CASSQDRRSSYNEQFF.

This sequence joins TRBV5-1 and TRBJ2-3; 7 bases line up with TRBD1. The CDR3 loop spans 14 amino acids. The trim removed 4 bases at V and 4 bases at J, leaving 6 bases unmatched. Germline lookup yields CDR1 SGHRS and CDR2 YFSETQ. In DNA, the CDR3 is TGCGCCAGCAGCAACGTCCAGGGGGCAGATACGCAGTATTTT. This sequence encodes CASSNVQGADTQYF.

This clone has a single count. The chain combines TRBV6-6 with TRBJ2-2, with 8 bases identical to TRBD2. The ends lost 7 bases at V and 6 bases at J; junction bases unmatched: 10. CDR1 MNHNY and CDR2 SVGAGI come from the germline V gene (reference sequence). CDR3 length: 15 amino acids. In DNA, the CDR3 is TGTGCCAGCACCCCGGGGGGGAGTCGTGCCGGGGAGCTGTTTTTT. Encoded protein: CASTPGGSRAGELFF.

The chain employs TRBV5-1 and TRBJ2-3, with D unresolved. CDR1 SGHRS and CDR2 YFSETQ come from the germline V gene. V lost 4 bases to trimming and J lost 6 bases, with 9 bases between them. CDR3 size: 12 residues. DNA of the CDR3: TGCGCCAGCAGCCCGGTCCGGGATACGCAGTATTTT. As protein: CASSPVRDTQYF.

For this clone: The same CDR3 also results from other DNA sequences found in this sample. The CDR3 DNA reads TGCGCCAGCAGCTTGGTACAGCTGAACACTGAAGCTTTCTTT. Translating it yields CASSLVQLNTEAFF. This chain connects TRBV5-1 to TRBJ1-1; D uncertain. Trimming shortened V by 0 bases and J by 0 bases, and 6 bases separated the two germline ends. Germline V gene data show CDR1 as SGHRS and CDR2 as YFSETQ. The length of the CDR3 is 14 residues. The complete variable domain, with remaining parts taken from reference TRBV5-1 and TRBJ1-1, reads KAGVTQTPRYLIKTRGQQVTLSCSPISGHRSVSWYQQTPGQGLQFLFEYFSETQRNKGNFPGRFSGRQFSNSRSEMNVSTLELGDSALYLCASSLVQLNTEAFFGQGTRLTVV.

V is TRBV6-5 and J is TRBJ2-7; the D gene is possibly TRBD1 (6 bases). V lost 0 bases to trimming and J lost 5 bases, with 17 bases between them. CDR3 length: 16 residues. In germline, CDR1 is MNHEY, CDR2 SVGAGI. The CDR3 reads CASSYSEGTRTNEQYF. The DNA for the CDR3 is TGTGCCAGCAGTTACTCAGAGGGGACAAGGACCAACGAGCAGTACTTC.

CDR3 DNA: TGTGCCACCAGCAGACAAAGACCCTCAGGGAAAGGGGGAGCTTTCTTT. Amino acid sequence: CATSRQRPSGKGGAFF. The chain links TRBV15 to TRBJ1-1, with a tentative D call TRBD1 (6 bases). Germline V gives CDR1 LNHNV, CDR2 YYDKDF (reference sequence). This CDR3 is 16 amino acids long. With 2 bases removed from V and 10 bases from J, the gap between germline ends came to 23 bases.

The V and J genes are TRBV28 and TRBJ2-5; D call uncertain. V lost 4 bases to trimming and J lost 2 bases, with 20 bases between them. CDR3 size: 17 residues. Germline V gene sequence: CDR1 MDHEN, CDR2 SYDVKM. The CDR3 nucleotides read TGTGCCAGCAGTTCCCTTTTAAGGCAGCCACTACAAGAGACCCAGTACTTC. It yields the protein CASSSLLRQPLQETQYF.